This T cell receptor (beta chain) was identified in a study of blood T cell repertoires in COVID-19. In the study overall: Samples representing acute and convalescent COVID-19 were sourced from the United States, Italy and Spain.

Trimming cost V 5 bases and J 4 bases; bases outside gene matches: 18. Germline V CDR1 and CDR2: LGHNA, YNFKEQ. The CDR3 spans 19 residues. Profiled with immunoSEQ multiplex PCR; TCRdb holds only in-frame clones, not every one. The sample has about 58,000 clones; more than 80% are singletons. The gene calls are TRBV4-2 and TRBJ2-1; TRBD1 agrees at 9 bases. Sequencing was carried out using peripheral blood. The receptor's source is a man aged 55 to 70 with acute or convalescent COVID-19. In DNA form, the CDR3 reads TGTGCCAGCAGCGCTCACCGGGACAGGGTTAGAGGGGAGTACAATGAGCAGTTCTTC. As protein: CASSAHRDRVRGEYNEQFF.